Below are 31 T cell receptor beta chains sequenced from a single sample in a study of T cell responses to AZD1222 COVID-19 vaccine (dated by TCRdb to about 2021). Read against the paper, the sample's time point label means: baseline before first vaccination. The library was generated by the immunoSEQ multiplex PCR assay. This immuneACCESS table, as held by TCRdb, lists in-frame sequences with V and J called but not all clones. Of the missing ones, under half trace to an unresolved V gene in checked studies; the others have no known cause. This sample has 55,000 to 85,000 clones in its table, and about four fifths of those were observed once. The ten largest clones capture about 10% of the sample. The sequenced sample was peripheral blood, obtained on day 0 of AZD1222 vaccination. Receptors originate from an adult in good health.

This clone came up once. This chain links TRBV18 with TRBJ2-1; 9 bases match TRBD2. The germline V gene encodes CDR1 KGHSH and CDR2 LQKENI. Trimming cost V 0 bases and J 10 bases; bases outside gene matches: 1. The CDR3 consists of 13 residues. The DNA for the CDR3 is TGTGCCAGCTCACCACCGCTAGCGGGGGAGCAGTTCTTC. Translated: CASSPPLAGEQFF.

V is TRBV5-1 and J is TRBJ2-1; D gene uncertain. The germline V gene encodes CDR1 SGHRS and CDR2 YFSETQ. CDR3 length equals 16 residues. V gave up 4 bases and J gave up 2 bases, with 16 bases separating them. Written as DNA, the CDR3 is TGCGCCAGCAGCATCGCCAACTCGGGTCCCTACAATGAGCAGTTCTTC. The encoded protein is CASSIANSGPYNEQFF.

This clone was counted once. The chain links TRBV27 to TRBJ1-1; the D gene is possibly TRBD1 (5 bases). Germline values: CDR1 MNHEY, CDR2 SMNVEV (reference sequence). The CDR3 is made up of 15 amino acids. The V and J ends lost 1 base and 4 bases respectively, with 13 bases between them. The CDR3 sequence: CASSLYGALGTEAFF. The CDR3 nucleotides read TGTGCCAGCAGTTTATACGGGGCCCTCGGCACTGAAGCTTTCTTT.

V gene TRBV7-3 combines with J gene TRBJ1-1, with 7 nucleotides matching TRBD1. With V trimmed by 2 bases and J by 1 base, 13 bases remained unmatched. This CDR3 contains 18 residues. Germline V gene sequence: CDR1 SGHTA, CDR2 FQGTGA. CDR3 nucleotides: TGTGCCAGCAGCTTAGGCCCGACAGGGTCCGTGGGGAACACTGAAGCTTTCTTT. Amino acid sequence: CASSLGPTGSVGNTEAFF.

The V gene is TRBV19, the J gene TRBJ1-2; 7 nucleotides align to TRBD1. Germline V gene data show CDR1 as LNHDA and CDR2 as SQIVND (reference sequence). CDR3 size: 15 residues. V lost 5 bases and J lost 2; bases outside the gene matches: 8. The CDR3 reads CASSQQGQLNYGYTF. The CDR3 nucleotides are TGTGCCAGTAGTCAACAGGGGCAGCTAAACTATGGCTACACCTTC. The complete variable domain, with remaining parts taken from reference TRBV19 and TRBJ1-2, reads DGGITQSPKYLFRKEGQNVTLSCEQNLNHDAMYWYRQDPGQGLRLIYYSQIVNDFQKGDIAEGYSVSREKKESFPLTVTSAQKNPTAFYLCASSQQGQLNYGYTFGSGTRLTVV.

CDR3 nucleotide sequence: TGTGCCACCAGCAGAGGAGGGACAGGGGTTTACGAGCAGTACTTC. Translation gives CATSRGGTGVYEQYF. This chain joins TRBV15 and TRBJ2-7; 10 bases map to TRBD1. The V gene end was trimmed by 1 base and the J gene end by 4 bases; junction bases not matched to a gene: 4. CDR3 length equals 15 residues. Germline V gives CDR1 LNHNV, CDR2 YYDKDF (reference sequence). Variable domain in full (rest from reference TRBV15 and TRBJ2-7): DAMVIQNPRYQVTQFGKPVTLSCSQTLNHNVMYWYQQKSSQAPKLLFHYYDKDFNNEADTPDNFQSRRPNTSFCFLDIRSPGLGDTAMYLCATSRGGTGVYEQYFGPGTRLTVT.

The J gene is TRBJ1-2, the V gene TRBV6-5; D unclear. V was trimmed by 0 bases and J by 4 bases, leaving 15 bases between them. Germline V lookup: CDR1 MNHEY, CDR2 SVGAGI. This CDR3 has 16 residues. The CDR3 reads CASSYSISRFGYGYTF. CDR3 coding DNA: TGTGCCAGCAGTTACTCGATTTCAAGGTTTGGCTATGGCTACACCTTC.

The chain combines TRBV5-4 with TRBJ1-1, with 9 bases that match TRBD1. Germline V gene sequence: CDR1 SGHNT, CDR2 YYREEE (reference sequence). This CDR3 region has 15 residues. V dropped 5 bases and J dropped 3; count of bases not matched to a gene: 8. CDR3 residues: CASRAQTGGYTEAFF. In DNA form, the CDR3 reads TGTGCCAGCAGAGCTCAAACAGGGGGCTACACTGAAGCTTTCTTT.

This clone was observed once. The chain links TRBV11-2 to TRBJ1-4, with 10 positions matching TRBD1. Germline V gene sequence: CDR1 SGHAT, CDR2 FQNNGV. V lost 5 bases, J lost 3 bases, and 9 bases stayed unmatched. The CDR3 spans 17 residues. The CDR3 DNA reads as TGTGCCAGCAGCCCTTGGGGGACAGGGGCCTCTAATGAAAAACTGTTTTTT. This sequence encodes CASSPWGTGASNEKLFF.

This clone was detected once. This sequence joins TRBV7-6 and TRBJ2-5; D is perhaps TRBD1 (7 bases). Deletions cut 3 bases from V and 10 bases from J, with 21 bases between. Germline V gives CDR1 SGHVS, CDR2 FNYEAQ. The CDR3 is 15 amino acids. The CDR3 reads CASSFGGQMAVGQYF. As DNA, the CDR3 is TGTGCCAGCAGCTTCGGGGGACAGATGGCAGTGGGCCAGTACTTC.

In nucleotides, the CDR3 is TGTGCCAGCAGCCTGTTACCCGGACAGTCCTATGGCTACACCTTC. Amino acid sequence: CASSLLPGQSYGYTF. The chain links TRBV11-2 to TRBJ1-2; perhaps TRBD1 as D (6 bases). This CDR3 comprises 15 residues. V was trimmed by 5 bases and J by 4 bases, leaving 17 bases between them. The V gene's germline CDR1 is SGHAT and CDR2 FQNNGV. Filled out from reference TRBV11-2 and TRBJ1-2, the complete variable domain reads EAGVAQSPRYKIIEKRQSVAFWCNPISGHATLYWYQQILGQGPKLLIQFQNNGVVDDSQLPKDRFSAERLKGVDSTLKIQPAKLEDSAVYLCASSLLPGQSYGYTFGSGTRLTVV.

The chain employs TRBV5-1 and TRBJ2-1; 14 bases agree with TRBD2. V trimming: 3 bases; J trimming: 13 bases; junction bases outside the gene matches: 9. The CDR3 runs 15 residues. The germline V gene encodes CDR1 SGHRS and CDR2 YFSETQ. CDR3 residues: CASSYDGTSGGPQFF. The CDR3 DNA is TGCGCCAGCAGCTACGACGGGACTAGCGGGGGCCCTCAGTTCTTC.

The gene calls are TRBV28 and TRBJ1-2, with TRBD1 as a possible D gene (5 bases). Trimming removed 4 bases from V and 4 bases from J, with 22 bases in between. Per the germline V gene, CDR1 is MDHEN and CDR2 is SYDVKM. This CDR3 comprises 17 residues. DNA for the CDR3: TGTGCCAGCAGTTCCCCCGGGACGGGGGGTCGGAGCTATGGCTACACCTTC. It is translated as CASSSPGTGGRSYGYTF.

The J gene is TRBJ1-5, the V gene TRBV29-1; D call uncertain. Germline V gene lookup returns CDR1 SQVTM and CDR2 ANQGSEA. The V gene lost 6 bases and the J gene lost 0 bases, with 12 bases spanning the gap. This CDR3 comprises 14 residues. This CDR3 is CSVAEGDSNQPQHF. The CDR3 DNA sequence: TGCAGCGTAGCCGAGGGAGATAGCAATCAGCCCCAGCATTTT. The full variable domain, rest sourced from reference TRBV29-1 and TRBJ1-5, is SAVISQKPSRDICQRGTSLTIQCQVDSQVTMMFWYRQQPGQSLTLIATANQGSEATYESGFVIDKFPISRPNLTFSTLTVSNMSPEDSSIYLCSVAEGDSNQPQHFGDGTRLSIL.

This chain uses TRBV2 with TRBJ1-1; D remains unclear. Trimming cost V 6 bases and J 4 bases, with 12 bases left between them. The germline CDR1 and CDR2 sequences are SNHLY and FYNNEI. The CDR3 has 13 residues. DNA of the CDR3: TGTGCCAGCAGGGAGAGACTCTTCACTGAAGCTTTCTTT. Amino acids: CASRERLFTEAFF.

The chain couples TRBV5-4 to TRBJ2-2; TRBD1 agrees at 7 bases. The CDR3 totals 18 residues. Germline lookup yields CDR1 SGHNT and CDR2 YYREEE (reference sequence). J was trimmed by 4 bases and V by 0 bases; bases with no gene match: 12. The CDR3 is CASSLGPIQGMGTGELFF. The CDR3 bases are TGTGCCAGCAGCTTGGGACCGATACAGGGGATGGGCACCGGGGAGCTGTTTTTT.

The V gene is TRBV5-1, the J gene TRBJ2-5; D call uncertain. Germline lookup yields CDR1 SGHRS and CDR2 YFSETQ. The CDR3 spans 14 residues. The V gene lost 1 base and the J gene lost 0 bases, with 7 bases spanning the gap. The CDR3 region has the DNA TGCGCCAGCAGCTTGACTGGATACCAAGAGACCCAGTACTTC. It translates to CASSLTGYQETQYF.

The gene calls are TRBV12-3 or TRBV12-4 and TRBJ1-6; the D is unclear. V gave up 1 base and J gave up 10 bases, with 5 bases separating them. The CDR3 sequence is 12 residues long. CDR3 loop: CASSLGLSPLHF. The DNA for the CDR3 is TGTGCCAGCAGTTTAGGTCTGTCACCCCTCCACTTT.

V is TRBV5-1 and J is TRBJ1-4; D perhaps matches TRBD1 (6 bases). This CDR3 region has 15 residues. V lost 3 bases and J lost 13, with 22 bases in between. The germline CDR1 and CDR2 sequences are SGHRS and YFSETQ. CDR3 sequence reads: CASSSEGQATSGLFF. For the CDR3, the DNA is TGCGCCAGCAGCTCCGAGGGACAAGCGACATCGGGACTGTTTTTT. Full variable domain (outside the CDR3, taken from reference TRBV5-1 and TRBJ1-4): KAGVTQTPRYLIKTRGQQVTLSCSPISGHRSVSWYQQTPGQGLQFLFEYFSETQRNKGNFPGRFSGRQFSNSRSEMNVSTLELGDSALYLCASSSEGQATSGLFFGSGTQLSVL.

The gene calls are TRBV7-3 and TRBJ1-2, with D unresolved. Trimming took 2 bases from V and 7 from J, leaving 8 bases between them. Germline V gives CDR1 SGHTA, CDR2 FQGTGA. This CDR3 spans 12 amino acids. CDR3 amino acids: CASSLLRFGYTF. The CDR3, as DNA: TGTGCCAGCAGCTTACTCCGGTTTGGCTACACCTTC.

The chain is built from TRBV7-2 and TRBJ1-5, with a tentative D call TRBD1 (5 bases). Germline V CDR1 and CDR2: SGHTA, FQGNSA. The CDR3 is 15 residues long. Between the trimmed V and J ends, which lost 5 bases and 2 bases, there was a span of 13 bases. This CDR3 reads CASSPRGFGNQPQHF. DNA of the CDR3: TGTGCCAGCAGCCCTAGGGGTTTCGGCAATCAGCCCCAGCATTTT.

The V call is TRBV5-4, the J call TRBJ1-4; no clear D. This CDR3 contains 13 residues. CDR1 and CDR2 from the germline V gene are SGHNT and YYREEE (reference sequence). The V gene lost 0 bases and the J gene lost 6 bases, with 6 bases spanning the gap. The CDR3 DNA reads TGTGCCAGCAGCTTGGGGGTGGATGAAAAACTGTTTTTT. Translated: CASSLGVDEKLFF.

The chain carries TRBV14 and TRBJ1-1, with D tentatively TRBD1 (5 bases). The V gene lost 2 bases and the J gene lost 7 bases, with 8 bases spanning the gap. The germline CDR1 and CDR2 sequences are SGHDN and FVKESK. This CDR3 region has 12 residues. The CDR3 sequence: CASSQQGREAFF. The CDR3, as DNA: TGTGCCAGCAGCCAACAGGGTCGTGAAGCTTTCTTT.

This clone was recorded once. J is TRBJ2-7 and V is TRBV28; 7 bases fit TRBD1. Germline loops: CDR1 MDHEN, CDR2 SYDVKM. The CDR3 sequence is 11 residues long. After removal of 8 bases from V and 6 bases from J, the junction contained 4 bases not matched to a gene. CDR3 amino acids: CASLTGAEQYF. The CDR3 region has the DNA TGTGCCAGCCTTACAGGGGCCGAGCAGTACTTC.

This chain joins TRBV2 and TRBJ1-4; D might be TRBD1 (5 bases). This CDR3 has 15 amino acids. Germline assignment: CDR1 SNHLY and CDR2 FYNNEI. The V end was cut by 5 bases, the J end by 0 bases, with 10 bases between. CDR3 nucleotide sequence: TGTGCCAGCAGTCCTACAGGTGCAACTAATGAAAAACTGTTTTTT. Amino acids: CASSPTGATNEKLFF.

About this clone: Other DNA sequences in the sample encode the same CDR3. The chain combines TRBV28 with TRBJ1-2; D gene unclear. The V gene's germline CDR1 is MDHEN and CDR2 SYDVKM. The CDR3 is 12 amino acids. Trimming removed 4 bases from V and 4 bases from J, with 7 bases in between. The CDR3 loop is CASSSTVYGYTF. The CDR3 DNA follows: TGTGCCAGCAGTTCCACAGTCTATGGCTACACCTTC.

This rearrangement joins TRBV7-3 to TRBJ1-1; D unclear. Germline V gene lookup returns CDR1 SGHTA and CDR2 FQGTGA. The CDR3 consists of 14 residues. V was cut by 0 bases and J by 0 bases, with 5 bases left in between. The CDR3 here is CASSLTLLNTEAFF. The CDR3 nucleotides read TGTGCCAGCAGCTTAACACTGTTGAACACTGAAGCTTTCTTT.

The CDR3 DNA sequence: TGTGCCTCGGACAGGGGGGGAAGTGCGTATGGCTACACCTTC. As protein: CASDRGGSAYGYTF. The gene calls are TRBV30 and TRBJ1-2, with 10 bases that match TRBD1. The germline V gene encodes CDR1 GTSNPN and CDR2 SVGIG (reference sequence). With 7 bases clipped from V and 5 bases from J, the junction kept 10 bases outside the gene matches. The CDR3 consists of 14 residues.

V gene TRBV4-2 combines with J gene TRBJ1-1; tentatively, D is TRBD1 (5 bases). The CDR3 spans 14 residues. V shed 1 base and J shed 3 bases, with 9 bases lying between them. Germline V lookup: CDR1 LGHNA, CDR2 YNFKEQ. The CDR3 region is CASSQVGEYTEAFF. In DNA form, the CDR3 reads TGTGCCAGCAGCCAAGTGGGGGAGTACACTGAAGCTTTCTTT.

J is TRBJ1-2 and V is TRBV28, with a tentative D call TRBD1 (5 bases). The CDR3 runs to 14 residues. From germline, CDR1 is MDHEN and CDR2 SYDVKM. Trimming removed 3 bases at V and 1 base at J, with 9 bases between. The CDR3 sequence is CASSFDRLNYGYTF. CDR3 sequence (DNA): TGTGCCAGCAGTTTTGACAGACTTAACTATGGCTACACCTTC.

This sequence joins TRBV27 and TRBJ1-6; TRBD1 agrees at 11 bases. Germline CDR1 is MNHEY and CDR2 is SMNVEV (reference sequence). The trim removed 5 bases at V and 0 bases at J, leaving 6 bases unmatched. CDR3 length equals 18 residues. CDR3 amino acids: CASSPIGTGGSYNSPLHF. In DNA form, the CDR3 reads TGTGCCAGCAGTCCGATTGGGACAGGGGGCTCCTATAATTCACCCCTCCACTTT.